This T cell receptor beta chain was recorded in a study of cytomegalovirus exposure and HLA in healthy donors. General study findings and limits: As a later analysis showed, a missense DCLRE1C variant was linked to trimming of TCR beta V- and J-genes.

PCR amplification relied on 60 Vbeta primers (plus 13 Jbeta primers). The protocol was immunoSEQ multiplex PCR, while the TCRdb copy is restricted to in-frame clones and leaves out a portion. The sample comprises about 130,000 clones, roughly 79% of which are singletons, and about 1.7% rests with the top ten. Regarding this clone: What it binds is unknown.

Germline V gene data show CDR1 as SEHNR and CDR2 as FQNEAQ (reference sequence). The V end was cut by 3 bases, the J end by 4 bases, with 18 bases between. The CDR3 is 16 amino acids. This chain joins TRBV7-9 and TRBJ1-1, with a possible D match to TRBD1 (5 bases). The receptor was isolated from a woman aged 45-65 years in good health and CMV-seronegative. The sequencing input was PBMCs. This CDR3 is CASSFGAEGLATEAFF. The CDR3 DNA sequence: TGTGCCAGCAGCTTTGGGGCCGAAGGGCTGGCCACTGAAGCTTTCTTT.